The 19 T cell receptor beta chains given below trace back to one sample, sequenced in a study of early T cells in non-severe SARS-CoV-2 infection. TCRdb processed the 5' RACE reads anew with MiXCR; each CDR3 protein has one entry. The sample has about 83,000 distinct CDR3 sequences, roughly a tenth seen once. The sequencing used whole blood, collected at baseline. Receptors originate from an adult who was a healthcare worker with PCR-confirmed SARS-CoV-2 infection or an uninfected control (not recorded which).

This clonotype has a count of ten or more. The chain combines TRBV4-2 with TRBJ2-4; tentative D call: TRBD1 (5 bases). With 4 bases removed from V and 5 bases from J, the gap between germline ends came to 12 bases. CDR1 is LGHNA, CDR2 YNFKEQ, per germline. The CDR3 contains 14 residues. CDR3 in amino acids: CASSLLTDENIQYF. As DNA, the CDR3 is TGTGCCAGCAGCCTCCTGACAGACGAAAACATTCAGTACTTC.

This clonotype was counted only a few times. The chain carries TRBV10-2 and TRBJ2-7; D is undetermined. The CDR3 runs to 11 residues. V lost 8 bases and J lost 3, with 8 bases in between. Per germline, CDR1 WSHSY and CDR2 SAAADI. CDR3: CASGLRYEQYF. CDR3 in DNA: TGCGCCAGCGGCTTGCGCTACGAGCAGTACTTC.

This clonotype has ten or more counts. The V call is TRBV18, the J call TRBJ1-2, with no clear D. V lost 3 bases and J 4 bases, leaving 9 bases between the germline ends. The CDR3 is 13 amino acids. Germline CDR1 reads KGHSH; CDR2 reads LQKENI. CDR3 protein: CASSPGDGYGYTF. The CDR3 region has the DNA TGTGCCAGCTCACCCGGGGATGGCTATGGCTACACCTTC.

A few counts support this clonotype. The chain has TRBV4-1 and TRBJ2-2, with D possibly called TRBD1 or TRBD2 (5 bases each). Germline CDR1 reads MGHRA; CDR2 reads YSYEKL. V was clipped by 0 bases and J by 7 bases, with 15 bases between them. The CDR3 is 16 residues long. The CDR3: CASSQEGSGLHGELFF. Here the CDR3 DNA reads TGCGCCAGCAGCCAAGAAGGTTCGGGGCTGCACGGGGAGCTGTTTTTT.

In its sample, this clonotype was seen a few times. The chain links TRBV29-1 to TRBJ2-7, with TRBD2 matching over 8 bases. The V segment lost 7 bases and the J segment 1 base; nucleotides outside the gene matches: 6. Germline V lookup: CDR1 SQVTM, CDR2 ANQGSEA. There are 13 residues in the CDR3. The CDR3 DNA follows: TGCAGCGCGGGGGGGGCCGGATCCTACGAGCAGTACTTC. Protein: CSAGGAGSYEQYF.

This clonotype was seen more than once but under ten times. This sequence joins TRBV5-1 and TRBJ1-1; 8 positions match TRBD1. CDR1 SGHRS and CDR2 YFSETQ come from the germline V gene. After removal of 4 bases from V and 3 bases from J, the junction contained 5 bases not matched to a gene. This CDR3 contains 14 residues. The CDR3 loop reads CASSLQTGDTEAFF. DNA of the CDR3: TGCGCCAGCAGCCTCCAGACAGGGGACACTGAAGCTTTCTTT.

There are many counts of this clonotype. Here the CDR3 DNA reads TGCAGTGCTATATCAGGGACGGGGATTGTAGACGAGCAGTACTTC. Translation gives CSAISGTGIVDEQYF. The rearrangement links TRBV20-1 to TRBJ2-7, with D perhaps being TRBD1 or TRBD2 (5 bases each). Trimming left V 4 bases short and J 5 bases short, with 21 bases between. CDR3 length: 15 amino acids. Germline assignment: CDR1 DFQATT and CDR2 SNEGSKA (reference sequence).

This rearrangement joins TRBV6-1 to TRBJ2-1; no reliable D call. CDR3 length equals 15 residues. V lost 5 bases and J lost 3, with 14 bases in between. Germline assignment: CDR1 MNHNS and CDR2 SASEGT. Here the CDR3 DNA reads TGTGCCAGCAGTAACGCCCGCCTACTCTACAATGAGCAGTTCTTC. As protein: CASSNARLLYNEQFF.

The chain employs TRBV27 and TRBJ2-2, with D perhaps matching TRBD1 or TRBD2 (5 bases each). Trimming pared 3 bases from V and 5 bases from J, leaving 7 bases between. Germline V gene lookup returns CDR1 MNHEY and CDR2 SMNVEV (reference sequence). The CDR3 is 13 residues long. The CDR3 sequence: CASSLRGTGELFF. In nucleotides, the CDR3 is TGTGCCAGCAGTTTGAGGGGAACCGGGGAGCTGTTTTTT.

The genes are TRBV5-1 and TRBJ2-7; unclear D gene. CDR1 is SGHRS, CDR2 YFSETQ, per germline. The V gene lost 0 bases and the J gene lost 2 bases, with 12 bases spanning the gap. The CDR3 has 15 amino acids. CDR3 sequence (DNA): TGCGCCAGCAGCTTGGTAGGTGTCAACCCCTACGAGCAGTACTTC. It specifies CASSLVGVNPYEQYF.

This clonotype was recorded a few times. The chain links TRBV19 to TRBJ2-7; D ambiguous. Germline CDR1 and CDR2: LNHDA and SQIVND (reference sequence). Trimming removed 0 bases at V and 4 bases at J, with 13 bases between. The length of the CDR3 is 15 residues. This CDR3 reads CASSIDPRRAYEQYF. Here the CDR3 DNA reads TGTGCCAGTAGTATAGATCCCAGGCGCGCGTACGAGCAGTACTTC.

The V gene is TRBV5-5, the J gene TRBJ1-6; no definite D call. The CDR3 spans 13 residues. Trimming took off 4 bases at V and 8 bases at J, with 10 bases between the two ends. Germline loops: CDR1 SGHKS, CDR2 YYEKEE (reference sequence). DNA of the CDR3: TGTGCCAGCAGCCCCCGAAGGGATTCACCCCTCCACTTT. This encodes CASSPRRDSPLHF.

This clonotype was observed a few times. The J gene is TRBJ2-5, the V gene TRBV5-4; weak D call: TRBD2 (5 bases). CDR1 and CDR2 (germline): SGHNT, YYREEE (reference sequence). There are 16 residues in the CDR3. V was pared by 3 bases and J by 2 bases, with 17 bases between. The CDR3: CASSSGAGSMQETQYF. In DNA, the CDR3 is TGTGCCAGCAGCTCGGGCGCGGGTTCAATGCAAGAGACCCAGTACTTC.

This clonotype was seen many times. The CDR3 region is CASSQDPGLEEEQFF. The CDR3 region has the DNA TGTGCCAGCAGCCAAGATCCCGGCCTAGAAGAGGAGCAGTTCTTC. The rearrangement joins TRBV4-2 to TRBJ2-1; no clear D gene. Germline CDR1 and CDR2: LGHNA and YNFKEQ. CDR3 length: 15 residues. Trimming cost V 0 bases and J 10 bases, with 16 bases left between them.

This clonotype showed up just a few times. The rearrangement uses TRBV5-6 and TRBJ2-3; possible D gene TRBD2, 5 bases. Germline-derived CDR1 and CDR2 are SGHDT and YYEEEE. The CDR3 is 14 amino acids. Trimming cost V 0 bases and J 4 bases, with 9 bases left between them. The CDR3 sequence: CASSLVASPDTQYF. CDR3 nucleotides: TGTGCCAGCAGCTTGGTAGCTAGCCCAGATACGCAGTATTTT. The full variable domain, in which reference TRBV5-6 and TRBJ2-3 provide the parts outside the CDR3, is DAGVTQSPTHLIKTRGQQVTLRCSPKSGHDTVSWYQQALGQGPQFIFQYYEEEERQRGNFPDRFSGHQFPNYSSELNVNALLLGDSALYLCASSLVASPDTQYFGPGTRLTVL.

The J gene is TRBJ1-2, the V gene TRBV30, with 9 bases matching TRBD1. CDR1 and CDR2 (germline): GTSNPN, SVGIG (reference sequence). The CDR3 consists of 14 residues. Losses at the gene ends were 4 bases for V and 3 bases for J; bases not matched to a gene: 6. The CDR3 reads CAWKHRGPDYGYTF. As DNA, the CDR3 is TGTGCCTGGAAGCACAGGGGGCCAGACTATGGCTACACCTTC.

On this clonotype itself: One end of the junction varies from germline; a read error may be responsible. The chain is built from TRBV28 and TRBJ1-1; perhaps TRBD1 as D (6 bases). Germline CDR1 is MDHEN and CDR2 is SYDVKM. CDR3 length equals 14 residues. The CDR3 sequence: CAGSFGGRRTEAFF. The CDR3 DNA reads TGTGCCGGCAGTTTTGGGGGGCGGCGGACTGAAGCTTTCTTT.

The chain combines TRBV30 with TRBJ1-6; a possible D gene is TRBD1 (6 bases). This CDR3 region has 15 residues. The ends were cut back, 3 bases at V and 5 bases at J, with 14 bases in the middle. The germline V gene encodes CDR1 GTSNPN and CDR2 SVGIG (reference sequence). The CDR3 DNA sequence: TGTGCCTGGAGGCTCAGGGGTGTGGATAATTCACCCCTCCACTTT. This encodes CAWRLRGVDNSPLHF.

This clonotype was observed many times. The chain links TRBV15 to TRBJ2-7; 7 bases agree with TRBD2. This CDR3 is 15 amino acids long. Trimming cost V 0 bases and J 5 bases; bases outside gene matches: 7. Germline CDR1 and CDR2: LNHNV and YYDKDF (reference sequence). The CDR3 DNA reads as TGTGCCACCAGCAGAGATAGGGAGGGAAGGAACGAGCAGTACTTC. Translating it yields CATSRDREGRNEQYF.